The rows below give T cell receptor beta chains drawn from one sample of a study of blood T cells in healthy people across ages. MiXCR was run by TCRdb on the 5' RACE reads, yielding one entry per CDR3 protein. Found here are around 500,000 distinct CDR3 sequences, 25% to 35% of them singletons; the top ten hold 3.6%. These same data were also listed under a study on T cells of mothers and their children.

Sequencing was performed on blood. The receptors shown here come from a boy aged 2-15 years in good health. CDR3s include the opening cysteine and the closing phenylalanine or tryptophan. Fields, in order: J gene, D gene, clone size, V gene, CDR3 DNA, CDR3 protein. The D gene is left open where the match is weak. A row's size may be missing; if present it is once, few, many or a size class.

TRBJ2-5 | - | - | TRBV5-5 | TGTGCCAGCAGCTTGAGGGGGGCCTTAGGGGAGACCCAGTACTTC | CASSLRGALGETQYF
TRBJ2-4 | - | few | TRBV19 | TGTGCCAGTAGTACCCCAGGAGCCAAAAACATTCAGTACTTC | CASSTPGAKNIQYF
TRBJ1-6 | - | - | TRBV3-1 | TGTGCCAGCACTGCGGGCGGCAGTCGGAATTCACCCCTCCACTTT | CASTAGGSRNSPLHF
TRBJ2-3 | TRBD2 | - | TRBV5-8 | TGTGCCAGCAGCTTCTATAGCGGGGTGTTTGGAGATACGCAGTATTTT | CASSFYSGVFGDTQYF
TRBJ2-3 | TRBD1 | many | TRBV12-3/TRBV12-4 | TGTGCCAGCAGTTATCAGGGGGCTCTCGATACGCAGTATTTT | CASSYQGALDTQYF
TRBJ2-5 | TRBD2 | few | TRBV5-1 | TGCGCCAGCAGCTTGGTCCCCCGTAGCGGGGGGATAGCGGGGGAGACCCAGTACTTC | CASSLVPRSGGIAGETQYF
TRBJ2-1 | - | few | TRBV27 | TGTGCCAGCAGTTCGGCGTTTGGGCAGTTCTTC | CASSSAFGQFF
TRBJ2-5 | - | few | TRBV4-1 | TGCGCCAGCAGCCAAGAGCCTGGGACGGGAGCGAGGGAGACCCAGTACTTC | CASSQEPGTGARETQYF
TRBJ2-5 | - | - | TRBV29-1 | TGCAGCGCCGGTGTGGGTTTGGAGACCCAGTACTTC | CSAGVGLETQYF
TRBJ1-4 | - | few | TRBV5-1 | TGCGCCAGCAGTTTGGCCGGGACACCGACGGGTGAAAAACTGTTTTTT | CASSLAGTPTGEKLFF
TRBJ2-5 | - | - | TRBV12-3/TRBV12-4 | TGTGCCAGCAGTTTCGTGACTTTAGGAGAGACCCAGTACTTC | CASSFVTLGETQYF
TRBJ2-6 | - | few | TRBV20-1 | TGCAGTGCTAGGGAAATCGACAGCCTCTCTGGGGCCAACGTCCTGACTTTC | CSAREIDSLSGANVLTF
TRBJ2-7 | TRBD1 | - | TRBV5-1 | TGCGCCAGCAGCTTGGCCCCCCGGGACAGCGAAAACTACGAGCAGTACTTC | CASSLAPRDSENYEQYF
TRBJ2-2 | - | - | TRBV24-1 | TGTGCCACCAGTGATTCCGGGACGGTGAACACCGGGGAGCTGTTTTTT | CATSDSGTVNTGELFF
TRBJ2-3 | - | - | TRBV20-1 | TGCAGTGCTCCCACGAGGGCTAAAAGCACAGATACGCAGTATTTT | CSAPTRAKSTDTQYF
TRBJ2-1 | - | few | TRBV20-1 | TGCAGTGCTGCGGACTGGTACTCCTACAATGAGCAGTTCTTC | CSAADWYSYNEQFF
TRBJ2-1 | TRBD1 | - | TRBV7-3 | TGTGCCAGCAGCGCAGCCCCCAGCCTGACAGGGGAATCCTACAATGAGCAGTTCTTC | CASSAAPSLTGESYNEQFF
TRBJ2-1 | TRBD2 | - | TRBV12-3/TRBV12-4 | TGTGCCAGCAGTTCCGCGGGAGGGAGCTCCTACAATGAGCAGTTCTTC | CASSSAGGSSYNEQFF
TRBJ1-2 | - | few | TRBV3-1 | TGTGCCAGCAGCCCTTCAGGGTCTGGCTACACCTTC | CASSPSGSGYTF
TRBJ2-2 | - | - | TRBV28 | TGTGCCAGCAGTATGACAGTGAACACCGGGGAGCTGTTTTTT | CASSMTVNTGELFF
TRBJ1-5 | - | - | TRBV7-6 | TGTGCCAGCAGCTTATTAGGGGAACAGCCCCAGCATTTT | CASSLLGEQPQHF
TRBJ2-3 | - | many | TRBV13 | TGTGCCAGCAGCTTAAGTCGAGATACGCAGTATTTT | CASSLSRDTQYF
TRBJ2-1 | - | few | TRBV6-5 | TGTGCCAGCAGTTTAAGGACTGGGGGTTACAATGAGCAGTTCTTC | CASSLRTGGYNEQFF
TRBJ2-1 | TRBD2 | - | TRBV7-9 | TGTGCCAGCAGCCCGCGAATCGGGGGGACCGAGATGGGGTACAATGAGCAGTTCTTC | CASSPRIGGTEMGYNEQFF
TRBJ2-7 | TRBD1 | - | TRBV20-1 | TGCAGTGCTAGGGCCCTGACAGGGGCCTACGAGCAGTACTTC | CSARALTGAYEQYF
TRBJ1-1 | - | - | TRBV5-5 | TGTGCCAGCAGCTCCCGCCCAGGCGCCCGTTCGGCTTTCTTT | CASSSRPGARSAFF
TRBJ1-1 | - | - | TRBV3-1 | TGTGCCAGCAGCCTCGGGAGGTCCGGCGGGGCTTTCTTT | CASSLGRSGGAFF
TRBJ2-5 | TRBD2 | - | TRBV7-9 | TGTGCCAGCGTTTCGGGAGGGCCCCAAGAGACCCAGTACTTC | CASVSGGPQETQYF
TRBJ2-5 | TRBD2 | - | TRBV7-9 | TGTGCCAGCAGCCTGGCTAGCGGGAGAAGGGAGACCCAGTACTTC | CASSLASGRRETQYF
TRBJ1-1 | - | - | TRBV6-2/TRBV6-3 | TGTGCCAGCAGGCACCACCAGGGGAGGCACACTGAAGCTTTCTTT | CASRHHQGRHTEAFF
TRBJ2-1 | TRBD2 | - | TRBV6-2/TRBV6-3 | TGTGCCAGCTCCGATGCGCGGGAGTTTTCCTACAATGAGCAGTTCTTC | CASSDAREFSYNEQFF
TRBJ2-1 | - | - | TRBV10-3 | TGTGCCATCAGTGAGTCCCTCCCGGGCTACGGGAATGAGCAGTTCTTC | CAISESLPGYGNEQFF
TRBJ2-4 | - | - | TRBV7-9 | TGTGCCAGCAGCCCCAGCGGGTCTAGGGGCAAAAACATTCAGTACTTC | CASSPSGSRGKNIQYF
TRBJ2-5 | TRBD2 | few | TRBV12-3/TRBV12-4 | TGTGCCAGCAGTTTCCCCCTTTCGACTAGCGTAAAGACCCAGTACTTC | CASSFPLSTSVKTQYF
TRBJ2-7 | - | - | TRBV7-8 | TGTGCCAGCAGCATAGCCTACGGCTACGAGCAGTACTTC | CASSIAYGYEQYF
TRBJ2-4 | TRBD1 | - | TRBV6-1 | TGTGCCAGCAGTGAACAGGGGGCTGGAAACATCCAGTACTTC | CASSEQGAGNIQYF
TRBJ2-3 | - | few | TRBV9 | TGTGCCAGTAGCGTAGGGGCGTCTAACCCAGATACGCAGTATTTT | CASSVGASNPDTQYF
TRBJ1-1 | - | - | TRBV20-1 | TGCAGTGCTAGCCCCCCCATCAGGGGTGAAGCTTTCTTT | CSASPPIRGEAFF
TRBJ2-5 | TRBD1 | few | TRBV2 | TGTGCCAGCACTGGTGACAGGGAATATCCGGTGGAGACCCAGTACTTC | CASTGDREYPVETQYF
TRBJ2-3 | - | - | TRBV9 | TGTGCCAGCAGCGTAGAAGAGGAGGGGCGGCACCTTGGGGATACGCAGTATTTT | CASSVEEEGRHLGDTQYF
TRBJ2-6 | - | few | TRBV27 | TGTGCCAGCAGTACCTCTTTCTCTGGGGCCAACGTCCTGACTTTC | CASSTSFSGANVLTF
TRBJ2-1 | TRBD1 | few | TRBV27 | TGTGCCAGCAGTTCACAGGACAGGGGGAGTAATGAGCAGTTCTTC | CASSSQDRGSNEQFF
TRBJ1-6 | TRBD1 | once | TRBV10-3 | TGTGCCATCAGCCCCGGGACAGGGGTCGGTTCACCCCTCCACTTT | CAISPGTGVGSPLHF
TRBJ2-5 | - | few | TRBV20-1 | TGCAGTGCTAGAACCGGGAACCAAGAGACCCAGTACTTC | CSARTGNQETQYF
TRBJ2-6 | - | few | TRBV2 | TGTGCCAGCAGTGAAAGCCGGATAATGGGGAGCTCTGGGGCCAACGTCCTGACTTTC | CASSESRIMGSSGANVLTF
TRBJ2-5 | - | once | TRBV5-1 | TGCGCCAGCGGCTTGAGATGGGGGGAAGAGACCCAGTACTTC | CASGLRWGEETQYF
TRBJ1-1 | TRBD1 | many | TRBV5-1 | TGCGCCAGCAGCTTTAGGACAGGCTACGGAACTGAAGCTTTCTTT | CASSFRTGYGTEAFF
TRBJ1-2 | - | few | TRBV5-1 | TGCGCCAGCAGCTTGGACCGGGCGGCAGTTTATGGCTACACCTTC | CASSLDRAAVYGYTF